These 11 T cell receptor beta chains share one sample of origin, sequenced in a study of Graves' ophthalmopathy and Graves' hyperthyroidism (dated 2018 in TCRdb). Sequencing was performed on an Illumina HiSeq 2000. TCR beta CDR3 regions were amplified from RNA transcripts for repertoire sequencing. The first round of RT-PCR was done with HTBI primers and the Qiagen OneStep RT-PCR kit, and was followed by a second round of multiplex PCR, then size selection and purification. Using fastp at Q25 and MiXCR, TCRdb reprocessed the public reads and kept productive beta chains. Rows matching on CDR3 protein sequence are summarized as one entry with the most common DNA and genes. The sample includes about 400,000 distinct CDR3 sequences, with approximately 20% observed a single time. The ten largest clones take up roughly 1.4% of the sample. Sequencing was performed on peripheral blood. These receptors all stem from a young woman with Graves' ophthalmopathy. Donor details come from another sample of the same person, matched by shared clones.

This clonotype was seen ten or more times. The chain links TRBV6-2 or TRBV6-3 to TRBJ1-1, with D hard to call. Trimming took 8 bases from V and 0 from J, leaving 19 bases between them. CDR1 is MNHEY, CDR2 SVGEGT, per germline. The CDR3 spans 16 residues. The CDR3 bases are TGTGCCAGCCCAACGGATGGAAGGAGCATGAACACTGAAGCTTTCTTT. Amino acid sequence: CASPTDGRSMNTEAFF.

This clonotype was observed many times. The V call is TRBV28, the J call TRBJ2-7; D is ambiguous. Trimming pared 10 bases from V and 2 bases from J, leaving 12 bases between. The CDR3 covers 12 residues. CDR1 is MDHEN, CDR2 SYDVKM, per germline. The CDR3 region is CAINSGTYEQYF. The CDR3 nucleotides are TGTGCCATCAATTCGGGCACCTACGAGCAGTACTTC.

This chain joins TRBV18 and TRBJ2-7, with D possibly matching TRBD2 (6 bases). Germline V CDR1 and CDR2: KGHSH, LQKENI. The V and J ends lost 0 bases and 6 bases respectively, with 12 bases between them. The CDR3 is 14 amino acids. The CDR3 reads CASSPPIRDSEQYF. Written as DNA, the CDR3 is TGTGCCAGCTCACCACCGATCCGGGACTCCGAGCAGTACTTC.

This clonotype occurred many times. The chain has TRBV7-6 and TRBJ2-2; D unclear. The germline gives CDR1 SGHVS, CDR2 FNYEAQ. This CDR3 is built from 12 residues. The V end lost 9 bases, the J end lost 8 bases, and 13 bases lay between the germline ends. The CDR3 nucleotides read TGTGCCAGTTCATCCCCCGGAGGGGAGCTGTTTTTT. Its translation: CASSSPGGELFF.

The sample holds many counts of this clonotype. The V and J genes are TRBV10-3 and TRBJ2-7; D is unclear. The CDR3 has 14 amino acids. V was cut by 4 bases and J by 0 bases, with 10 bases left in between. Looked up from germline, CDR1 is ENHRY and CDR2 is SYGVKD. CDR3 sequence reads: CAISGRSSSYEQYF. Here the CDR3 DNA reads TGTGCCATCAGTGGAAGGAGCTCCTCCTACGAGCAGTACTTC.

This clonotype was observed at least ten times. This rearrangement joins TRBV19 to TRBJ2-6; no definite D call. The CDR3 consists of 13 residues. Germline lookup yields CDR1 LNHDA and CDR2 SQIVND (reference sequence). The V and J ends lost 6 bases and 2 bases respectively, with 5 bases between them. CDR3 sequence (DNA): TGTGCCAGTAGCCAGACTGGGGCCAACGTCCTGACTTTC. Translating gives CASSQTGANVLTF.

This clonotype was seen repeatedly, ten times or more. The chain employs TRBV28 and TRBJ2-1; D perhaps matches TRBD1 (5 bases). V was trimmed by 3 bases and J by 6 bases, leaving 12 bases between them. CDR1 and CDR2 from the germline V gene are MDHEN and SYDVKM. The CDR3 has 14 amino acids. CDR3 sequence: CASSLGLVSNEQFF. The CDR3 nucleotides are TGTGCCAGCAGTTTGGGGCTAGTCAGCAATGAGCAGTTCTTC.

This rearrangement joins TRBV6-2 or TRBV6-3 to TRBJ1-2, with 7 bases lining up with TRBD1. Germline-derived CDR1 and CDR2 are MNHEY and SVGEGT. V gave up 5 bases and J gave up 4 bases; unmatched junction bases: 10. CDR3 length: 15 amino acids. The CDR3 nucleotides are TGTGCCAGCAGTCAACTTTATCGGGACAGCTATGGCTACACCTTC. Amino acids: CASSQLYRDSYGYTF.

This clonotype was detected ten times or more. The genes are TRBV20-1 and TRBJ1-1, with 7 nucleotides matching TRBD1. Germline lookup yields CDR1 DFQATT and CDR2 SNEGSKA (reference sequence). The CDR3 sequence is 17 residues long. The junction had 12 bases not matched to a gene; V was cut back by 2 bases and J by 0 bases. The CDR3 is CSARMWRQGMMNTEAFF. CDR3 nucleotides: TGCAGTGCTAGAATGTGGAGACAGGGAATGATGAACACTGAAGCTTTCTTT.

In this sample, this clonotype turned up many times. As DNA, the CDR3 is TGTGCCAGCAGCTTGCGGTCAAGCGGGGTTCACGAGCAGTACTTC. This codes for CASSLRSSGVHEQYF. The chain is built from TRBV5-5 and TRBJ2-7; 7 positions agree with TRBD2. J gave up 5 bases and V 1 base, and 9 bases lay outside the gene matches. The germline gives CDR1 SGHKS, CDR2 YYEKEE (reference sequence). The CDR3 is 15 residues long.

In its sample, this clonotype was seen many times. DNA for the CDR3: TGTGCCAGCAGTCACGATCAGGGAGGGTATGGCTACACCTTC. As protein: CASSHDQGGYGYTF. This chain connects TRBV6-5 to TRBJ1-2; weak D call: TRBD1 (5 bases). This CDR3 comprises 14 residues. Trimming cost V 5 bases and J 5 bases, with 15 bases left between them. The germline gives CDR1 MNHEY, CDR2 SVGAGI.